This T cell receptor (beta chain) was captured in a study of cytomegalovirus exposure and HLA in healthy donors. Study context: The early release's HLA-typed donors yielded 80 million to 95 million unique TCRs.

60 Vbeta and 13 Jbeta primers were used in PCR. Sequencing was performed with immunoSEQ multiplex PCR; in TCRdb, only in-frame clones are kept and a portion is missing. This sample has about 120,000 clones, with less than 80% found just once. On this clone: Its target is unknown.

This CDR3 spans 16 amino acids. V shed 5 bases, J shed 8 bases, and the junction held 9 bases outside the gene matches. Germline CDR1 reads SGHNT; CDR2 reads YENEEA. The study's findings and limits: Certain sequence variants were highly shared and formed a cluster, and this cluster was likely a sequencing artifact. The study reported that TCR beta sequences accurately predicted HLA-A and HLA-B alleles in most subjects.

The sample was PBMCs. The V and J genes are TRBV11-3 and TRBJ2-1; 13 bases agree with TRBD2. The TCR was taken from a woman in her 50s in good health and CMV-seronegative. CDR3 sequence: CASSPTGLAGSDEQFF. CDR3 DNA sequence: TGTGCCAGCAGCCCGACGGGACTAGCGGGATCGGATGAGCAGTTCTTC.